Listed here are 27 T cell receptor beta chains from one sample, sequenced in a study of T cells in Graves' hyperthyroidism and ophthalmopathy. Amplified TCR beta CDR3 regions came from RNA transcripts. A set of HTBI primers served as the primers for a first-round RT-PCR of the TCR CDR3. TCRdb processed the multiplex PCR reads anew with MiXCR; each CDR3 protein has one entry. The sample gives approximately 400,000 distinct CDR3 sequences, roughly 25% of which show up once; around 67% is in the top ten. What was sequenced was blood. All receptors derive from a man aged 50 or older with Graves' hyperthyroidism.

This chain links TRBV20-1 with TRBJ2-7; 10 bases line up with TRBD2. The germline CDR1 and CDR2 sequences are DFQATT and SNEGSKA (reference sequence). CDR3 length: 13 amino acids. After removal of 3 bases from V and 5 bases from J, the junction contained 4 bases not matched to a gene. CDR3 bases: TGCAGTGCTAGGGACGGGACTAGCGACGAGCAGTACTTC. Encoded protein: CSARDGTSDEQYF.

This clonotype turned up a few times. This chain links TRBV7-9 with TRBJ2-7; TRBD2 matches 7 bases. The CDR3 is 18 residues long. J was trimmed by 5 bases and V by 0 bases; bases with no gene match: 16. Germline V gene lookup returns CDR1 SEHNR and CDR2 FQNEAQ (reference sequence). The chain's CDR3 is CASSLARGGGFTSNEQYF. CDR3 DNA: TGTGCCAGCAGCTTAGCGCGGGGCGGGGGATTTACTTCAAACGAGCAGTACTTC.

V and J are TRBV19 and TRBJ2-1, with 7 bases identical to TRBD2. This CDR3 has 13 amino acids. V shed 10 bases and J 1 base; nucleotides not matched to a gene: 4. Germline values: CDR1 LNHDA, CDR2 SQIVND (reference sequence). DNA for the CDR3: TGTGCCACCGGACTAGGGTCCTACAATGAGCAGTTCTTC. Translated: CATGLGSYNEQFF.

Many counts were recorded for this clonotype. V usage is TRBV5-1 and J usage is TRBJ2-5, with 11 bases fitting TRBD1. After removal of 3 bases from V and 5 bases from J, the junction contained 3 bases not matched to a gene. The CDR3 covers 14 residues. Per germline, CDR1 SGHRS and CDR2 YFSETQ. The chain's CDR3 is CASSWGQGDETQYF. For the CDR3, the DNA is TGCGCCAGCAGCTGGGGACAGGGGGACGAGACCCAGTACTTC.

There are many counts of this clonotype. This sequence joins TRBV28 and TRBJ2-4, with no clear D. The CDR3 covers 15 residues. Germline-derived CDR1 and CDR2 are MDHEN and SYDVKM. Trimming stripped 5 bases from V and 1 base from J, with 12 bases between. This chain's CDR3 is CASSPGGVAKNIQYF. The CDR3 DNA sequence: TGTGCCAGCAGTCCCGGTGGGGTGGCCAAAAACATTCAGTACTTC.

The CDR3 protein is CSAPSRTSGRAQYF. The DNA for the CDR3 is TGCAGTGCTCCCTCTCGGACTAGCGGGAGAGCGCAGTATTTT. The chain uses TRBV20-1 and TRBJ2-3; 13 nucleotides align to TRBD2. This CDR3 is built from 14 residues. After removal of 5 bases from V and 10 bases from J, the junction contained 9 bases not matched to a gene. Germline V CDR1 and CDR2: DFQATT, SNEGSKA (reference sequence).

V is TRBV19 and J is TRBJ2-1; TRBD1 matches at 8 bases. There are 15 residues in the CDR3. Germline lookup yields CDR1 LNHDA and CDR2 SQIVND (reference sequence). The V segment lost 2 bases and the J segment 9 bases; nucleotides outside the gene matches: 9. The CDR3 here is CASSITRTGLSEQFF. The CDR3 nucleotides are TGTGCCAGTAGTATAACGCGGACAGGGTTGAGTGAGCAGTTCTTC.

This clonotype was seen a few times. V usage is TRBV28 and J usage is TRBJ1-3, with no clear D. Germline values: CDR1 MDHEN, CDR2 SYDVKM. The CDR3 consists of 15 residues. Trimming removed 5 bases at V and 0 bases at J, with 11 bases between. CDR3 protein: CASSRSFSSGNTIYF. The CDR3 DNA is TGTGCCAGCAGTCGCAGCTTTAGCTCTGGAAACACCATATATTTT.

Concerning this clonotype: Being one base from a much bigger clone, this may be a read error. The rearrangement joins TRBV11-2 to TRBJ1-2; D call uncertain. CDR1 is SGHAT, CDR2 FQNNGV, per germline. Trimming took off 3 bases at V and 7 bases at J, with 12 bases between the two ends. CDR3 size: 13 residues. The CDR3 bases are TGTGCCAGCAGCTTGGGAGGGCAGTGTGGCTACACCTTC. Translated, it gives CASSLGGQCGYTF. Full variable domain (missing parts from reference TRBV11-2 and TRBJ1-2): EAGVAQSPRYKIIEKRQSVAFWCNPISGHATLYWYQQILGQGPKLLIQFQNNGVVDDSQLPKDRFSAERLKGVDSTLKIQPAKLEDSAVYLCASSLGGQCGYTFGSGTRLTVV.

This clonotype was counted many times. The V call is TRBV18, the J call TRBJ1-2; TRBD1 agrees at 9 bases. The CDR3 sequence is 15 residues long. The V and J ends lost 5 bases and 5 bases, in that order; junction bases with no gene match: 9. The germline gives CDR1 KGHSH, CDR2 LQKENI. CDR3 coding DNA: TGTGCCAGCTCAACAAGCCGGGACAGGGCGTATGGCTACACCTTC. Its protein product is CASSTSRDRAYGYTF.

This clonotype was observed a single time. The V call is TRBV11-2, the J call TRBJ2-5, with 9 positions matching TRBD2. The CDR3 is made up of 15 amino acids. The V gene end was trimmed by 0 bases and the J gene end by 5 bases; junction bases not matched to a gene: 4. Germline loops: CDR1 SGHAT, CDR2 FQNNGV. DNA for the CDR3: TGTGCCAGCAGCTTAGATGGGCGGGAGGGGGAGACCCAGTACTTC. Amino acids: CASSLDGREGETQYF.

This clonotype was counted a few times. The chain joins TRBV12-5 to TRBJ2-3; unclear D gene. The V end lost 3 bases, the J end lost 2 bases, and 6 bases lay between the germline ends. The CDR3 sequence is 13 residues long. Germline lookup yields CDR1 LGHNT and CDR2 FRNRAP. The CDR3 sequence: CASGLGYTDTQYF. The CDR3 nucleotides are TGTGCTAGTGGTTTAGGTTACACAGATACGCAGTATTTT.

This clonotype was counted between two and nine times. The chain uses TRBV2 and TRBJ2-2, with 8 bases lining up with TRBD1. Germline CDR1 and CDR2: SNHLY and FYNNEI. The CDR3 runs 14 residues. J lost 3 bases, V lost 6 bases, and 3 bases had no gene match. This CDR3 is CASRDRVDTGELFF. In nucleotides, the CDR3 is TGTGCCAGCAGGGACAGGGTCGACACCGGGGAGCTGTTTTTT.

This clonotype was counted ten times or more. The CDR3 region is CASRPRFNTEAFF. The DNA of the CDR3 is TGTGCCAGCAGACCTCGGTTTAACACTGAAGCTTTCTTT. The chain employs TRBV12-3 or TRBV12-4 and TRBJ1-1; no definite D call. This CDR3 spans 13 amino acids. V dropped 6 bases and J dropped 2 bases, with 10 bases sitting between them.

V gene TRBV14 combines with J gene TRBJ1-2; D is ambiguous. CDR1 and CDR2 (germline): SGHDN, FVKESK. The CDR3 runs to 15 residues. V shed 2 bases and J shed 0 bases, with 10 bases lying between them. CDR3 coding DNA: TGTGCCAGCAGCCAATGGGAGACACCTAACTATGGCTACACCTTC. Translation gives CASSQWETPNYGYTF.

This clonotype appeared a few times. This chain joins TRBV3-1 and TRBJ2-7, with 11 bases fitting TRBD2. Trimming took 3 bases from V and 1 from J; bases not matched to a gene: 5. CDR1 is LGHDT and CDR2 is YNNKEL in the germline V gene (reference sequence). CDR3 length: 16 amino acids. CDR3 amino acids: CASSQDSGRASYEQYF. The CDR3 bases are TGTGCCAGCAGCCAGGATAGCGGGAGGGCTTCCTACGAGCAGTACTTC.

The chain has TRBV6-5 and TRBJ1-3; D call uncertain. This CDR3 has 13 amino acids. Trimming cost V 4 bases and J 4 bases, with 8 bases left between them. Germline V gene lookup returns CDR1 MNHEY and CDR2 SVGAGI. In nucleotides, the CDR3 is TGTGCCAGCAGTTCTAAAGGAGGAAACACCATATATTTT. It yields the protein CASSSKGGNTIYF.

This clonotype was detected only a few times. The chain couples TRBV28 to TRBJ1-3, with D tentatively TRBD1 (5 bases). The ends were cut back, 6 bases at V and 4 bases at J, with 19 bases in the middle. The CDR3 loop spans 16 amino acids. Germline loops: CDR1 MDHEN, CDR2 SYDVKM. For the CDR3, the DNA is TGTGCCAGCAGAAGGGGAGGGGAGTTCTCGGGAAACACCATATATTTT. As protein: CASRRGGEFSGNTIYF.

This chain joins TRBV20-1 and TRBJ2-7; unclear D gene. The germline gives CDR1 DFQATT, CDR2 SNEGSKA (reference sequence). V shed 3 bases and J shed 12 bases, with 18 bases lying between them. There are 12 residues in the CDR3. The CDR3 spells CSARSIGGQRYF. The CDR3 coding sequence is TGCAGTGCTAGGTCTATCGGCGGCCAGCGGTACTTC.

This clonotype was seen a handful of times. The J gene is TRBJ1-1, the V gene TRBV5-6; 8 bases agree with TRBD1. From germline, CDR1 is SGHDT and CDR2 YYEEEE. J gave up 1 base and V 1 base, and 6 bases lay outside the gene matches. CDR3 length equals 16 residues. The CDR3, as DNA: TGTGCCAGCAGCTTGCCCACAGGGGGACGGAACACTGAAGCTTTCTTT. Translation: CASSLPTGGRNTEAFF.

This chain connects TRBV19 to TRBJ2-7, with 12 bases lining up with TRBD1. Trimming cost V 3 bases and J 4 bases; bases outside gene matches: 7. Germline V CDR1 and CDR2: LNHDA, SQIVND (reference sequence). This CDR3 is built from 16 residues. The CDR3 region has the DNA TGTGCCAGTAGTATCGGGACAGGGGGCGCGGGGTACGAGCAGTACTTC. The encoded protein is CASSIGTGGAGYEQYF. Looking up the rest from reference TRBV19 and TRBJ2-7 gives the full variable domain: DGGITQSPKYLFRKEGQNVTLSCEQNLNHDAMYWYRQDPGQGLRLIYYSQIVNDFQKGDIAEGYSVSREKKESFPLTVTSAQKNPTAFYLCASSIGTGGAGYEQYFGPGTRLTVT.

This clonotype has a count of ten or more. The rearrangement links TRBV28 to TRBJ2-3; 10 bases line up with TRBD2. This CDR3 has 16 amino acids. V was clipped by 4 bases and J by 5 bases; unmatched bases: 9. The germline V gene has CDR1 MDHEN and CDR2 SYDVKM. The CDR3 DNA follows: TGTGCCAGCAGTTCCCCGGGACTAGCGCGAAAAGATACGCAGTATTTT. Encoded protein: CASSSPGLARKDTQYF.

This clonotype was picked up many times. This chain links TRBV28 with TRBJ2-1, with 7 bases identical to TRBD2. V lost 6 bases, J lost 12 bases, and 8 bases stayed unmatched. Germline V gene data show CDR1 as MDHEN and CDR2 as SYDVKM. The CDR3 extends over 12 amino acids. The CDR3 protein is CASRSAGMGQFF. CDR3 nucleotides: TGTGCCAGCAGGTCAGCGGGAATGGGGCAGTTCTTC. The entire variable domain, with the rest obtained from reference TRBV28 and TRBJ2-1, is as follows: DVKVTQSSRYLVKRTGEKVFLECVQDMDHENMFWYRQDPGLGLRLIYFSYDVKMKEKGDIPEGYSVSREKKERFSLILESASTNQTSMYLCASRSAGMGQFFGPGTRLTVL.

This clonotype was counted a single time. Germline and junction disagree at one end, which may indicate a read error. The chain joins TRBV27 to TRBJ1-2; no definite D call. The CDR3 consists of 13 residues. The germline CDR1 and CDR2 sequences are MNHEY and SMNVEV (reference sequence). CDR3 nucleotides: TGTGCCAGCAGTGAACCCTCGCCCCCAAGTCGGGCCTTC. Translated: CASSEPSPPSRAF.

This clonotype was recorded many times. This sequence joins TRBV20-1 and TRBJ2-7; no clear D gene. V was cut by 3 bases and J by 5 bases, with 14 bases left in between. The germline gives CDR1 DFQATT, CDR2 SNEGSKA (reference sequence). This CDR3 contains 13 residues. The CDR3 DNA follows: TGCAGTGCTAGCCTCCCCTCCTTAGACGAGCAGTACTTC. It codes for CSASLPSLDEQYF.

V is TRBV7-2 and J is TRBJ2-3, with D hard to call. The length of the CDR3 is 12 residues. Trimming shortened V by 4 bases and J by 8 bases, and 10 bases separated the two germline ends. CDR1 is SGHTA, CDR2 FQGNSA, per germline. The CDR3 is CASSSFPGTQYF. CDR3 nucleotides: TGTGCCAGCAGCTCGTTTCCGGGTACGCAGTATTTT. Full variable domain (outside the CDR3, taken from reference TRBV7-2 and TRBJ2-3): GAGVSQSPSNKVTEKGKDVELRCDPISGHTALYWYRQSLGQGLEFLIYFQGNSAPDKSGLPSDRFSAERTGGSVSTLTIQRTQQEDSAVYLCASSSFPGTQYFGPGTRLTVL.

This clonotype was recorded a few times. V is TRBV2 and J is TRBJ2-1; no definite D call. Looked up from germline, CDR1 is SNHLY and CDR2 is FYNNEI. Trimming stripped 5 bases from V and 7 bases from J, with 12 bases between. The CDR3 is 13 residues long. CDR3 protein: CASSPRGVNEQFF. DNA for the CDR3: TGTGCCAGCAGTCCCCGAGGCGTAAATGAGCAGTTCTTC.